A selection of T cell receptor beta chains follows, all from one sample in a study of cytomegalovirus exposure and HLA in healthy donors. Clones were sequenced by immunoSEQ multiplex PCR, and TCRdb holds only the in-frame ones, with some missing. The profile shows about 150,000 clones, more than 60% of them singletons. The material sequenced was PBMCs. Receptors were obtained from a woman between 40 and 55 years old in good health and CMV-seronegative. Each CDR3 is given with its conserved first and last residue. The D gene is left open where the match is weak. The size of a clone is reported for some rows only, either as once, few or many, or as a class for expanded clones.

v_call: TRBV5-1
d_call: TRBD2
j_call: TRBJ2-1
clone_size: .
cdr3_nt: TGCGCCAGCAGCCCACAGGCGGGGGGTTACAATGAGCAGTTCTTC
cdr3_aa: CASSPQAGGYNEQFF

v_call: TRBV7-8
d_call: .
j_call: TRBJ1-1
clone_size: .
cdr3_nt: TGTGCCGGGTGGGGGGGCGGCCGTAACACTGAAGCTTTCTTT
cdr3_aa: CAGWGGGRNTEAFF

v_call: TRBV5-1
d_call: TRBD1
j_call: TRBJ1-2
clone_size: .
cdr3_nt: TGCGCCAGCAGCGGACAGGGGGAATGGAACTATGGCTACACCTTC
cdr3_aa: CASSGQGEWNYGYTF

v_call: TRBV19
d_call: .
j_call: TRBJ1-5
clone_size: .
cdr3_nt: TGTGCCAGTAGTCAATCGGAGCATAGCAATCAGCCCCAGCATTTT
cdr3_aa: CASSQSEHSNQPQHF

v_call: TRBV6-1
d_call: .
j_call: TRBJ2-1
clone_size: .
cdr3_nt: TGTGCCAGCAGGACCCCGGGACAATACAATGAGCAGTTCTTC
cdr3_aa: CASRTPGQYNEQFF

v_call: TRBV29-1
d_call: TRBD1
j_call: TRBJ1-1
clone_size: .
cdr3_nt: TGCAGCGTTGTTGGACAGGGGAACACTGAAGCTTTCTTT
cdr3_aa: CSVVGQGNTEAFF

v_call: TRBV5-8
d_call: TRBD1
j_call: TRBJ1-1
clone_size: few
cdr3_nt: TGTGCCAGCAGCCTGGGACAGGGGGCGCTCAGGACTGAAGCTTTCTTT
cdr3_aa: CASSLGQGALRTEAFF

v_call: TRBV6-5
d_call: .
j_call: TRBJ1-1
clone_size: .
cdr3_nt: TGTGCCAGCAGAGTATCAGGGGCCTGGAACACTGAAGCTTTCTTT
cdr3_aa: CASRVSGAWNTEAFF

v_call: TRBV11-2
d_call: .
j_call: TRBJ1-1
clone_size: .
cdr3_nt: TGTGCCAGCAGCCCCAATCCCAAATACGGGGGATTGGCTTTCTTT
cdr3_aa: CASSPNPKYGGLAFF

v_call: TRBV6-5
d_call: TRBD1
j_call: TRBJ2-7
clone_size: .
cdr3_nt: TGTGCCAGCAGGACGGGACAGGGGGTCTACGAGCAGTACTTC
cdr3_aa: CASRTGQGVYEQYF

v_call: TRBV7-2
d_call: TRBD1
j_call: TRBJ2-3
clone_size: .
cdr3_nt: TGTGCCAGCATGCTTACTGGACAGGGCACAGATACGCAGTATTTT
cdr3_aa: CASMLTGQGTDTQYF

v_call: TRBV29-1
d_call: TRBD1
j_call: TRBJ2-7
clone_size: .
cdr3_nt: TGCAGCGTCAGGACAGGGGCCTACGAGCAGTACTTC
cdr3_aa: CSVRTGAYEQYF

v_call: TRBV7-8
d_call: TRBD2
j_call: TRBJ2-7
clone_size: .
cdr3_nt: TGTGCCAGCAGCTTAGGACTAGCGGAGAGCTCCTACGAGCAGTACTTC
cdr3_aa: CASSLGLAESSYEQYF

v_call: TRBV30
d_call: TRBD2
j_call: TRBJ2-1
clone_size: .
cdr3_nt: TGTGCTCGGGACAATCTAGCGGGAAGGAGTGAGCAGTTCTTC
cdr3_aa: CARDNLAGRSEQFF

v_call: TRBV5-8
d_call: .
j_call: TRBJ2-2
clone_size: .
cdr3_nt: TGTGCCAGCAGCTTGTCTGTTTGGGCGGGTTCAGGCACCGGGGAGCTGTTTTTT
cdr3_aa: CASSLSVWAGSGTGELFF

v_call: TRBV5-4
d_call: TRBD2
j_call: TRBJ2-5
clone_size: .
cdr3_nt: TGTGCCAGCAGCTCCCGACTAGCGGGGGTGGCGGAGACCCAGTACTTC
cdr3_aa: CASSSRLAGVAETQYF

v_call: TRBV5-1
d_call: .
j_call: TRBJ1-4
clone_size: few
cdr3_nt: TGCGCCAGCAGCACGGGACAACAAGGAAAACTGTTTTTT
cdr3_aa: CASSTGQQGKLFF

v_call: TRBV9
d_call: .
j_call: TRBJ1-1
clone_size: once
cdr3_nt: TGTGCCAGCAGCGTAGAACTAGACCTGAACACTGAAGCTTTCTTT
cdr3_aa: CASSVELDLNTEAFF

v_call: TRBV11-3
d_call: TRBD2
j_call: TRBJ2-2
clone_size: .
cdr3_nt: TGTGCCAGCAGCTCCCCTCGGGCGGGAGGGGTATCCGGGGAGCTGTTTTTT
cdr3_aa: CASSSPRAGGVSGELFF

v_call: TRBV5-4
d_call: TRBD2
j_call: TRBJ2-1
clone_size: .
cdr3_nt: TGTGCCAGCAGCCGCGGACTAGCGGGGGCTTACAATGAGCAGTTCTTC
cdr3_aa: CASSRGLAGAYNEQFF

v_call: TRBV28
d_call: .
j_call: TRBJ2-7
clone_size: .
cdr3_nt: TGTGCCAGCAGTTTAGGGGGGGCGGACGAGCAGTACTTC
cdr3_aa: CASSLGGADEQYF

v_call: TRBV5-1
d_call: .
j_call: TRBJ1-2
clone_size: few
cdr3_nt: TGCGCCAGCAGCTTCACACAGGATTATGGCTACACCTTC
cdr3_aa: CASSFTQDYGYTF

v_call: TRBV5-1
d_call: TRBD2
j_call: TRBJ2-1
clone_size: .
cdr3_nt: TGCGCCAGCAGCACTGGGACTAGCGGAAACTACAATGAGCAGTTCTTC
cdr3_aa: CASSTGTSGNYNEQFF

v_call: TRBV11-2
d_call: .
j_call: TRBJ2-3
clone_size: .
cdr3_nt: TGTGCCAGCAGCTTTCCCCTTCTCGACTCGCGGGATACGCAGTATTTT
cdr3_aa: CASSFPLLDSRDTQYF

v_call: TRBV7-9
d_call: TRBD2
j_call: TRBJ2-7
clone_size: .
cdr3_nt: TGTGCCATTAGCGGGGGTCCCAGCTCCTACGAGCAGTACTTC
cdr3_aa: CAISGGPSSYEQYF

v_call: TRBV28
d_call: TRBD1
j_call: TRBJ1-2
clone_size: few
cdr3_nt: TGTGCCAGCAGCTCCCCTCACAGGGGGTATGGCTACACCTTC
cdr3_aa: CASSSPHRGYGYTF

v_call: TRBV27
d_call: TRBD1
j_call: TRBJ2-7
clone_size: .
cdr3_nt: TGTGCCAGCAGTTTAACTTTCGGGGCAGGGGGGTACTTC
cdr3_aa: CASSLTFGAGGYF

v_call: TRBV30
d_call: TRBD2
j_call: TRBJ2-1
clone_size: .
cdr3_nt: TGTGCCTGGAGTATTTTTGTAGCGGGAGGGCCTGGTGAGCAGTTCTTC
cdr3_aa: CAWSIFVAGGPGEQFF

v_call: TRBV5-1
d_call: TRBD1
j_call: TRBJ1-5
clone_size: .
cdr3_nt: TGCGCCAGCAGCCAAGACAGGGATCAGCCCCAGCATTTT
cdr3_aa: CASSQDRDQPQHF

v_call: TRBV27
d_call: TRBD2
j_call: TRBJ2-1
clone_size: .
cdr3_nt: TGTGCCAGCAGGAAAACTAGCGGCCTATCCTACAATGAGCAGTTCTTC
cdr3_aa: CASRKTSGLSYNEQFF

v_call: TRBV6-5
d_call: .
j_call: TRBJ1-3
clone_size: .
cdr3_nt: TGTGCCAGCAGTTACGCGGGGAGCTCTGGAAACACCATATATTTT
cdr3_aa: CASSYAGSSGNTIYF

v_call: TRBV27
d_call: .
j_call: TRBJ1-5
clone_size: few
cdr3_nt: TGTGCCAGCAGTGTGGACAGTCCCAATCAGCCCCAGCATTTT
cdr3_aa: CASSVDSPNQPQHF

v_call: TRBV5-6
d_call: TRBD2
j_call: TRBJ2-3
clone_size: few
cdr3_nt: TGTGCCAGCAGCACCAGACTAGCGGGTTTAACAGATACGCAGTATTTT
cdr3_aa: CASSTRLAGLTDTQYF

v_call: TRBV12-5
d_call: .
j_call: TRBJ2-2
clone_size: .
cdr3_nt: TGTGCTAGTGGTTTGGTACGGGTGGCTTCGAACACCGGGGAGCTGTTTTTT
cdr3_aa: CASGLVRVASNTGELFF

v_call: TRBV5-1
d_call: .
j_call: TRBJ1-1
clone_size: .
cdr3_nt: TGCGCCAGCAGCTTGAATCAGGGTAACACTGAAGCTTTCTTT
cdr3_aa: CASSLNQGNTEAFF

v_call: TRBV5-1
d_call: .
j_call: TRBJ2-3
clone_size: .
cdr3_nt: TGCGCCAGCAGCTTTACGGGGAGGACAGATACGCAGTATTTT
cdr3_aa: CASSFTGRTDTQYF

v_call: TRBV6-4
d_call: .
j_call: TRBJ1-2
clone_size: .
cdr3_nt: TGTGCCAGCAGTGTTGACTCCGGCTATGGCTACACCTTC
cdr3_aa: CASSVDSGYGYTF

v_call: TRBV15
d_call: .
j_call: TRBJ2-7
clone_size: .
cdr3_nt: TGTGCCACCAGCAGAGATCAGGTCCTAGGGGACGAGCAGTACTTC
cdr3_aa: CATSRDQVLGDEQYF

v_call: TRBV30
d_call: TRBD2
j_call: TRBJ2-2
clone_size: once
cdr3_nt: TGTGCCTGGACTAGCGGGAGCCACACCGGGGAGCTGTTTTTT
cdr3_aa: CAWTSGSHTGELFF

v_call: TRBV27
d_call: .
j_call: TRBJ2-7
clone_size: once
cdr3_nt: TGTGCCAGCAGGGCAGGCATTATACGAACCGGGCAGTACTTC
cdr3_aa: CASRAGIIRTGQYF

v_call: TRBV7-9
d_call: TRBD1
j_call: TRBJ1-2
clone_size: few
cdr3_nt: TGTGCCAGCAGCGCCAGACGGACAGGGGGCGGTGGCTACACCTTC
cdr3_aa: CASSARRTGGGGYTF

v_call: TRBV6-5
d_call: TRBD1
j_call: TRBJ1-2
clone_size: .
cdr3_nt: TGTGCCAGCAGTGAAGACAGGGCTCCCTATGGCTACACCTTC
cdr3_aa: CASSEDRAPYGYTF

v_call: TRBV5-1
d_call: TRBD1
j_call: TRBJ1-2
clone_size: .
cdr3_nt: TGCGCCAGCAGCTTGGGACAGGGGGGGACTTTCTATGGCTACACCTTC
cdr3_aa: CASSLGQGGTFYGYTF

v_call: TRBV5-1
d_call: TRBD1
j_call: TRBJ1-2
clone_size: .
cdr3_nt: TGCGCCAGCAGCGTCGGACAGGGAGGAAGACGGGGCTACACCTTC
cdr3_aa: CASSVGQGGRRGYTF

v_call: TRBV2
d_call: TRBD1
j_call: TRBJ1-1
clone_size: .
cdr3_nt: TGTGCCAGCAGTCCTTCTCGACAGGGGGGGACTGAAGCTTTCTTT
cdr3_aa: CASSPSRQGGTEAFF

v_call: TRBV29-1
d_call: .
j_call: TRBJ2-3
clone_size: .
cdr3_nt: TGCAGCGTCGCTCAACAGGGAGATACGCAGTATTTT
cdr3_aa: CSVAQQGDTQYF

v_call: TRBV27
d_call: .
j_call: TRBJ2-3
clone_size: once
cdr3_nt: TGTGCCAGCAGCCGAGGAACGGGACAAGGCGCAGATACGCAGTATTTT
cdr3_aa: CASSRGTGQGADTQYF

v_call: TRBV6-1
d_call: .
j_call: TRBJ2-5
clone_size: .
cdr3_nt: TGTGCCAGCAGTGAGTTGGGTGGCGGGTACTTC
cdr3_aa: CASSELGGGYF

v_call: TRBV4-2
d_call: .
j_call: TRBJ2-3
clone_size: .
cdr3_nt: TGTGCCAGCCGGGCCCAGGGTACGCAGTATTTT
cdr3_aa: CASRAQGTQYF

v_call: TRBV5-1
d_call: .
j_call: TRBJ1-3
clone_size: .
cdr3_nt: TGCGCCAGCAGCTCAGGGGTTGGAAACACCATATATTTT
cdr3_aa: CASSSGVGNTIYF

v_call: TRBV7-6
d_call: .
j_call: TRBJ1-1
clone_size: .
cdr3_nt: TGTGCCAGCGTCATCCACCCCGGGAACACTGAAGCTTTCTTT
cdr3_aa: CASVIHPGNTEAFF

v_call: TRBV5-8
d_call: TRBD1
j_call: TRBJ2-3
clone_size: .
cdr3_nt: TGTGCCAGCAGCCTGGGACAGTCAGATACGCAGTATTTT
cdr3_aa: CASSLGQSDTQYF

v_call: TRBV7-8
d_call: TRBD1
j_call: TRBJ2-7
clone_size: .
cdr3_nt: TGTGCCAGCAGCGGCGACAGGGCCACATCCTACGAGCAGTACTTC
cdr3_aa: CASSGDRATSYEQYF